These T cell receptor beta chains were read from a single sample in a study of response to subunit inactivated influenza vaccine. In TCRdb, the RT-PCR reads were re-called with MiXCR into one record per CDR3 protein. The table lists a few hundred thousand distinct CDR3 sequences, approximately 7.3% of them singletons. The source was PBMCs from blood, collected approximately 25 months after vaccination. Receptors were obtained from a man aged 50-75 years who received an inactivated influenza vaccine. CDR3s include the opening cysteine and the closing phenylalanine or tryptophan. A D gene is named only where the DNA matches it firmly. Where a row states a size, it is once, few, many or the class of an expanded clone; other rows omit it.

j_call | d_call | clone_size | v_call | cdr3_nt | cdr3_aa
TRBJ1-2 | NA | NA | TRBV12-3/TRBV12-4 | TGTGCCAGCAGGCCACAGGGATTCAACGGCTACACCTTC | CASRPQGFNGYTF
TRBJ2-5 | TRBD2 | many | TRBV29-1 | TGCAGCGTTGTTCTAGCGGGTGAGACCCAGTACTTC | CSVVLAGETQYF
TRBJ2-3 | TRBD2 | many | TRBV20-1 | TGCAGTGCCATTCCCACTAGCGGCCGCACAGATACGCAGTATTTT | CSAIPTSGRTDTQYF
TRBJ2-3 | TRBD2 | NA | TRBV5-1 | TGCGCCAGCAGCTTGGAGGTAGCGGGAGGGACAGATACGCAGTATTTT | CASSLEVAGGTDTQYF
TRBJ2-1 | TRBD2 | many | TRBV4-3 | TGCGCCAGCAGCCGAGGTCTAGCGGACGGTGAGCAGTTCTTC | CASSRGLADGEQFF
TRBJ1-3 | NA | few | TRBV4-3 | TGCGCCAGCAGCCAAGATCGGGGGACAAATGGAAACACCATATATTTT | CASSQDRGTNGNTIYF
TRBJ2-1 | NA | NA | TRBV30 | TGTGCCTGGAGTGTCCTACTTTGGGAAAATGAGCAGTTCTTC | CAWSVLLWENEQFF
TRBJ2-7 | NA | few | TRBV12-3/TRBV12-4 | TGTGCCAGCAGTTGGGGAGGAAAAGCCTACGAGCAGTACTTC | CASSWGGKAYEQYF
TRBJ2-1 | TRBD1 | many | TRBV20-1 | TGCAGTGCTCAGACAGGGACCGCGCTCAATGAGCAGTTCTTC | CSAQTGTALNEQFF
TRBJ2-3 | NA | NA | TRBV28 | TGTGCCAGCAGTTTGTCCAGTGGCTCTCTTACGCAGTATTTT | CASSLSSGSLTQYF
TRBJ2-3 | NA | few | TRBV7-8 | TGTGCCAGCAGCTTAGTCGTGGGGGGCACAGATACGCAGTATTTT | CASSLVVGGTDTQYF
TRBJ1-1 | NA | many | TRBV7-9 | TGTGCCAGCAGCCCCGGAGGGGGTTTTACTGAAGCTTTCTTT | CASSPGGGFTEAFF
TRBJ1-1 | NA | many | TRBV20-1 | TGCAGTGCTGGTACAGGGCTCATGAACACTGAAGCTTTCTTT | CSAGTGLMNTEAFF
TRBJ2-1 | NA | few | TRBV19 | TGTGCCAGTAGTATAGAACGGGAGCAGTTCTTC | CASSIEREQFF
TRBJ1-2 | TRBD1 | few | TRBV28 | TGTGCCAGCGGTCAGGGACAGGGGAACTATGGCTACACCTTC | CASGQGQGNYGYTF
TRBJ2-1 | NA | NA | TRBV7-2 | TGTGCCAGCAGGCCAAGCGGTTTCTCCTACAATGAGCAGTTCTTC | CASRPSGFSYNEQFF
TRBJ2-7 | TRBD1 | many | TRBV10-3 | TGTGCCATCATGGGACAGGCTACCTACGAGCAGTACTTC | CAIMGQATYEQYF
TRBJ1-1 | NA | few | TRBV7-2 | TGTGCCAGCAGCTTGGGGGCGTATATGAACACTGAAGCTTTCTTT | CASSLGAYMNTEAFF
TRBJ2-3 | NA | many | TRBV5-1 | TGCGCCAGCAGCGGAGGAACGCTCACAGATACGCAGTATTTT | CASSGGTLTDTQYF
TRBJ2-2 | TRBD1 | NA | TRBV29-1 | TGCAGCGTTGAATTTCGGGACAGGGGAAACACCGGGGAGCTGTTTTTT | CSVEFRDRGNTGELFF
TRBJ2-3 | NA | few | TRBV6-2/TRBV6-3 | TGTGCCAGCAGCCCCTACCAGTCGGATACGCAGTATTTT | CASSPYQSDTQYF
TRBJ2-1 | TRBD2 | NA | TRBV6-1 | TGTGCCAGCAAAAATAGCGGGGGGGCCGGGAATGAGCAGTTCTTC | CASKNSGGAGNEQFF
TRBJ1-1 | NA | NA | TRBV4-3 | TGCGCCAGCAGCCAATCCCACTCGAACACTGAAGCTTTCTTT | CASSQSHSNTEAFF
TRBJ1-5 | NA | few | TRBV12-3/TRBV12-4 | TGTGCCAGCAGTTTAGCGGCAGGGAGGCAGCCCCAGCATTTT | CASSLAAGRQPQHF
TRBJ2-1 | TRBD2 | many | TRBV5-6 | TGTGCCAGCAGCCCATGGACTAGTTACAATGAGCAGTTCTTC | CASSPWTSYNEQFF
TRBJ2-1 | NA | many | TRBV20-1 | TGCAGTGCTATAACTCTCGCGCTAGTCTACAATGAGCAGTTCTTC | CSAITLALVYNEQFF
TRBJ1-5 | NA | NA | TRBV4-1 | TGCGCCAGCAGCCAAGAAGGGCCGCTCAATCAGCCCCAGCATTTT | CASSQEGPLNQPQHF
TRBJ2-5 | TRBD2 | few | TRBV5-6 | TGTGCCAGCATCCCGTCCCTGGGGACTAGCGGCTCGCGGGAGACCCAGTACTTC | CASIPSLGTSGSRETQYF
TRBJ2-1 | NA | many | TRBV10-3 | TGTGCCATCGGAGGACTCAAGTACAATGAGCAGTTCTTC | CAIGGLKYNEQFF
TRBJ2-5 | TRBD1 | many | TRBV11-2 | TGTGCCAGCAGCTTAGTAGGGGGTTTTTTGGGACAGGGGGTTGGAACCCAGTACTTC | CASSLVGGFLGQGVGTQYF
TRBJ2-1 | TRBD2 | many | TRBV11-2 | TGTGCCAGCAGCTTAGATCGGGGGACTAGCTCCTACAATGAGCAGTTCTTC | CASSLDRGTSSYNEQFF
TRBJ2-1 | TRBD2 | few | TRBV4-1 | TGCGCCAGCAGGCGGAGACTATGGCGGGAGACAAACAATGAGCAGTTCTTC | CASRRRLWRETNNEQFF
TRBJ2-1 | TRBD1 | many | TRBV5-5 | TGTGCCAGCAGCTTGGCACCGGGACAGTCCGTATCCAATGAGCAGTTCTTC | CASSLAPGQSVSNEQFF
TRBJ2-5 | TRBD1 | many | TRBV30 | TGTGCCTGGAGCGGGACAGGGCGCGAAGAGACCCAGTACTTC | CAWSGTGREETQYF
TRBJ1-4 | NA | few | TRBV27 | TGTGCCAGCAGTTGGGGAAACCCTAATGAAAAACTGTTTTTT | CASSWGNPNEKLFF
TRBJ2-3 | NA | NA | TRBV9 | TGTGCCAGCAGCGCCCGAGGAACCACAGATACGCAGTATTTT | CASSARGTTDTQYF
TRBJ1-1 | TRBD1 | NA | TRBV20-1 | TGCAGTGCTAGACGAAACAGACAGGGAAACACTGAAGCTTTCTTT | CSARRNRQGNTEAFF
TRBJ2-5 | NA | many | TRBV7-8 | TGTGCCAGCAGCTTAGCGTCCCTTGGGGAGACCCAGTACTTC | CASSLASLGETQYF
TRBJ1-1 | NA | many | TRBV7-3 | TGTGCCAGCAGCATACGCCGAACACAGGGAAACGCTTTCTTT | CASSIRRTQGNAFF
TRBJ2-7 | TRBD2 | many | TRBV20-1 | TGCAGTGCCCTCACACTAGCGGGAGGCTACGAGCAGTACTTC | CSALTLAGGYEQYF
TRBJ2-7 | NA | NA | TRBV7-2 | TGTGCCAGCAGCTTCTCCGGGAGTGTCGGGTTGGACGAGCAGTACTTC | CASSFSGSVGLDEQYF
TRBJ2-1 | NA | many | TRBV7-7 | TGTGCCAGCAGCCCTAGCCCATTCTCAGACAATGAGCAGTTCTTC | CASSPSPFSDNEQFF
TRBJ2-6 | NA | few | TRBV5-1 | TGCGCCAGCAGCGGCGACCGGGACTCTGGGGCCAACGTCCTGACTTTC | CASSGDRDSGANVLTF
TRBJ2-1 | NA | many | TRBV7-8 | TGTGCCAGCAGCTCAAGCCAAAAAAATGAGCAGTTCTTC | CASSSSQKNEQFF
TRBJ2-1 | NA | many | TRBV20-1 | TGCAGTGCTAGAGATCTGGGGGCTCTCTACAATGAGCAGTTCTTC | CSARDLGALYNEQFF
TRBJ1-5 | TRBD1 | NA | TRBV4-1 | TGCGCCAGCAGCCAAAGGAGCCAGGGGGATCAGCCCCAGCATTTT | CASSQRSQGDQPQHF
TRBJ2-5 | NA | few | TRBV6-5 | TGTGCCAGCATAGGAGAGACCCAGTACTTC | CASIGETQYF
TRBJ2-1 | NA | NA | TRBV20-1 | TGCAGTGCTATGGGCGGGGACTCCTACAATGAGCAGTTCTTC | CSAMGGDSYNEQFF
TRBJ1-1 | NA | many | TRBV5-4 | TGTGCCAGCAGCAGGTGGGGAAGGAACACTGAAGCTTTCTTT | CASSRWGRNTEAFF
TRBJ1-3 | NA | many | TRBV4-3 | TGCGCCAGCAGCCAAGATGGCGGTACTGGAAACACCATATATTTT | CASSQDGGTGNTIYF
TRBJ2-3 | NA | few | TRBV7-3 | TGTGCCAGCAGCCTAACTTTCCATCGCACAGATACGCAGTATTTT | CASSLTFHRTDTQYF
TRBJ2-1 | TRBD2 | many | TRBV30 | TGTGCCTGGAGTGTAAGGACTAGCGGGGGCCCCTTGGGGAGTAGGCAGTTCTTC | CAWSVRTSGGPLGSRQFF
TRBJ1-2 | NA | few | TRBV29-1 | TGCAGCGTTGCCCTTGACAAAGGCTATGGCTACACCTTC | CSVALDKGYGYTF
TRBJ2-1 | NA | many | TRBV12-3/TRBV12-4 | TGTGCCAGCAGTTTATCTGGCGGTGGGGAGCAGTTCTTC | CASSLSGGGEQFF
TRBJ2-3 | TRBD2 | NA | TRBV7-3 | TGTGCCAGCAGCATCATAGCGGGGAGCGTTACAGATACGCAGTATTTT | CASSIIAGSVTDTQYF
TRBJ1-5 | NA | few | TRBV15 | TGTGCCACCAGCAGTCAGCGGTTTAGCAATCAGCCCCAGCATTTT | CATSSQRFSNQPQHF
TRBJ2-5 | TRBD2 | few | TRBV7-6 | TGTGCCAGCAGCTTAGGCGGGGGGCGGCAAGAGACCCAGTACTTC | CASSLGGGRQETQYF